Following are 17 T cell receptor beta chains from one sample sequenced in a study of post-analysis software for immune sequencing data. Study results and limitations: Patients carried several TRBV segments more frequently than controls did, and TRBV5-6, TRBV5-1 and TRBV20-1 were among them.

Their antigens are not known. Libraries were made from TCR beta cDNA, and they carried unique molecular identifiers. TCRdb re-analysed the PCR reads in MiXCR, keeping a single row per CDR3 protein. The sample includes around 250,000 distinct CDR3 sequences, 36% of them seen just once. The sample consisted of blood. The receptors here all came from a girl aged 10 to 17 with multiple sclerosis.

Remarks on this clonotype: A much larger clone lies a single base off, so this may be a read error. The chain links TRBV28 to TRBJ1-6, with TRBD1 identical over 10 bases. CDR3 length: 15 amino acids. Germline CDR1 and CDR2: MDHEN and SYDVKM. Germline trimming cut 5 bases from V and 9 bases from J; bases unmatched to any gene: 7. CDR3 sequence reads: CASSQRQGAISPLHF. CDR3 nucleotides: TGTGCCAGCAGTCAGCGACAGGGGGCTATTTCACCCCTCCACTTT.

This clonotype has only a few counts. The chain is built from TRBV7-3 and TRBJ1-1; tentatively, D is TRBD1 (6 bases). The CDR3 covers 14 residues. Trimming cost V 4 bases and J 2 bases, with 11 bases left between them. From germline, CDR1 is SGHTA and CDR2 FQGTGA. The CDR3 protein is CASSSAQGNTEAFF. The CDR3 DNA follows: TGTGCCAGCAGCTCGGCACAGGGAAACACTGAAGCTTTCTTT.

This clonotype was observed at least ten times. J is TRBJ1-5 and V is TRBV24-1; D is possibly TRBD1 (6 bases). This CDR3 has 12 amino acids. V lost 3 bases to trimming and J lost 15 bases, with 14 bases between them. The germline gives CDR1 KGHDR, CDR2 SFDVKD. The CDR3 coding sequence is TGTGCCACCAGTGATGGGCAGGGGTGTTTGCATTTT. Translated: CATSDGQGCLHF.

The chain combines TRBV5-1 with TRBJ2-1, with 8 bases fitting TRBD1. CDR3 size: 15 residues. Trimming cost V 0 bases and J 10 bases; bases outside gene matches: 9. From germline, CDR1 is SGHRS and CDR2 YFSETQ. The CDR3 loop reads CASSLDQGADQEQFF. Written as DNA, the CDR3 is TGCGCCAGCAGCTTGGATCAGGGGGCAGACCAGGAGCAGTTCTTC.

In its sample, this clonotype was seen a few times. As DNA, the CDR3 is TGTGCCAGCAGCCAAGGCAGGATCGGTGAAAAACTGTTTTTT. Translation gives CASSQGRIGEKLFF. V is TRBV3-1 and J is TRBJ1-4; D uncertain. Germline assignment: CDR1 LGHDT and CDR2 YNNKEL (reference sequence). Trimming took 1 base from V and 7 from J, leaving 10 bases between them. The CDR3 totals 14 residues. Filled out from reference TRBV3-1 and TRBJ1-4, the complete variable domain reads DTAVSQTPKYLVTQMGNDKSIKCEQNLGHDTMYWYKQDSKKFLKIMFSYNNKELIINETVPNRFSPKSPDKAHLNLHINSLELGDSAVYFCASSQGRIGEKLFFGSGTQLSVL.

This clonotype was recorded at least ten times. The chain recombines TRBV20-1 with TRBJ2-3, with D perhaps TRBD1 or TRBD2 (6 bases each). Per the germline V gene, CDR1 is DFQATT and CDR2 is SNEGSKA (reference sequence). V shed 6 bases and J shed 3 bases, with 16 bases lying between them. The CDR3 totals 14 residues. The CDR3 coding sequence is TGCAGTGCCTCGGGGGCCTTCCCAACAGATACGCAGTATTTT. It encodes CSASGAFPTDTQYF.

Ten or more counts support this clonotype. V is TRBV20-1 and J is TRBJ1-2; D ambiguous. This CDR3 region has 12 residues. With 0 bases removed from V and 5 bases from J, the gap between germline ends came to 7 bases. Germline lookup yields CDR1 DFQATT and CDR2 SNEGSKA (reference sequence). CDR3 region: CSARDRQYGYTF. The CDR3, as DNA: TGCAGTGCTAGAGACCGGCAGTATGGCTACACCTTC.

This clonotype was counted ten times or more. The V gene is TRBV30, the J gene TRBJ1-2; TRBD1 matches 7 bases. With V trimmed by 3 bases and J by 0 bases, 4 bases remained unmatched. Looked up from germline, CDR1 is GTSNPN and CDR2 is SVGIG (reference sequence). This CDR3 contains 14 residues. CDR3 sequence (DNA): TGTGCCTGGAGGGCGCAGGGGGCTAACTATGGCTACACCTTC. Its protein product is CAWRAQGANYGYTF.

The sample holds many counts of this clonotype. The chain carries TRBV5-1 and TRBJ1-5; 9 bases map to TRBD1. The V gene's germline CDR1 is SGHRS and CDR2 YFSETQ. CDR3 length: 17 amino acids. Trimming took 0 bases from V and 0 from J; bases not matched to a gene: 4. The CDR3 nucleotides are TGCGCCAGCAGCTTGGGGCCGGGACAGGGTAGCAATCAGCCCCAGCATTTT. As protein: CASSLGPGQGSNQPQHF. Full variable domain (remainder filled in from reference TRBV5-1 and TRBJ1-5): KAGVTQTPRYLIKTRGQQVTLSCSPISGHRSVSWYQQTPGQGLQFLFEYFSETQRNKGNFPGRFSGRQFSNSRSEMNVSTLELGDSALYLCASSLGPGQGSNQPQHFGDGTRLSIL.

As concerns this clonotype: A much larger clone lies one base from this, so it may be a read error. This chain connects TRBV28 to TRBJ1-2; D is unclear. Germline loops: CDR1 MDHEN, CDR2 SYDVKM. Trimming pared 7 bases from V and 8 bases from J, leaving 14 bases between. The CDR3 contains 12 residues. CDR3 nucleotide sequence: TGTGCCAGCACCCTAGCTCGCGGGGGCTACACCTTC. Translation gives CASTLARGGYTF.

This clonotype was found many times. This rearrangement joins TRBV5-1 to TRBJ2-5; D possibly corresponds to TRBD1 (6 bases). The V and J ends lost 1 base and 9 bases respectively, with 10 bases between them. Germline V lookup: CDR1 SGHRS, CDR2 YFSETQ. The CDR3 covers 12 residues. CDR3 residues: CASSLPQGPQYF. The CDR3 nucleotides read TGCGCCAGCAGCTTGCCCCAGGGGCCCCAGTACTTC.

Ten or more counts support this clonotype. DNA of the CDR3: TGTGCCAGCAGACCCGGGACAGGGGACGGTCAGCCCCAGCATTTT. Its protein is CASRPGTGDGQPQHF. V and J are TRBV7-9 and TRBJ1-5, with TRBD1 matching over 10 bases. The CDR3 spans 15 residues. CDR1 and CDR2 (germline): SEHNR, FQNEAQ (reference sequence). J gave up 6 bases and V 6 bases, and 8 bases lay outside the gene matches.

Only a few counts were recorded for this clonotype. One base away lies a much larger clone, so this may be a sequencing read error. CDR3 in amino acids: CASSARSGTISYNEQYF. CDR3 nucleotide sequence: TGTGCCAGCAGTGCTCGATCCGGGACAATCTCCTACAATGAGCAGTACTTC. The chain recombines TRBV25-1 with TRBJ2-7, with D possibly matching TRBD1 (6 bases). The length of the CDR3 is 17 residues. CDR1 is MGHDK, CDR2 SYGVNS, per germline. The V end lost 4 bases, the J end lost 7 bases, and 26 bases lay between the germline ends.

This clonotype occurred many times. The genes are TRBV6-5 and TRBJ2-1; D is possibly TRBD1 (6 bases). The CDR3 totals 16 residues. Germline loops: CDR1 MNHEY, CDR2 SVGAGI. V lost 7 bases and J 1 base, leaving 17 bases between the germline ends. CDR3 DNA: TGTGCCAGCACCAGAGCTGGGGGCCGGTCCTACAATGAGCAGTTCTTC. Translated, it gives CASTRAGGRSYNEQFF.

J is TRBJ1-1 and V is TRBV6-4, with 11 positions matching TRBD1. Germline CDR1 is MRHNA and CDR2 is SNTAGT. This CDR3 comprises 16 residues. Germline trimming cut 0 bases from V and 5 bases from J; bases unmatched to any gene: 5. The CDR3 sequence is CASSDSKGTGGTEAFF. CDR3 nucleotide sequence: TGTGCCAGCAGTGACTCGAAAGGGACAGGGGGAACTGAAGCTTTCTTT.

Only a few counts were recorded for this clonotype. The chain links TRBV5-1 to TRBJ2-2; D is perhaps TRBD2 (5 bases). The CDR3 extends over 15 amino acids. Per germline, CDR1 SGHRS and CDR2 YFSETQ. Between the trimmed V and J ends, which lost 1 base and 0 bases, there was a span of 7 bases. In DNA form, the CDR3 reads TGCGCCAGCAGCTTGTTCGGGGCGAACACCGGGGAGCTGTTTTTT. This gives the protein CASSLFGANTGELFF. Using reference TRBV5-1 and TRBJ2-2 for the parts outside the CDR3, the full variable domain is KAGVTQTPRYLIKTRGQQVTLSCSPISGHRSVSWYQQTPGQGLQFLFEYFSETQRNKGNFPGRFSGRQFSNSRSEMNVSTLELGDSALYLCASSLFGANTGELFFGEGSRLTVL.

At least ten counts were recorded for this clonotype. This rearrangement joins TRBV5-5 to TRBJ1-1; D not resolved. This CDR3 region has 12 residues. Germline V lookup: CDR1 SGHKS, CDR2 YYEKEE (reference sequence). V gave up 2 bases and J gave up 4 bases, with 6 bases separating them. The CDR3 reads CASSLEVTEAFF. The CDR3 nucleotides read TGTGCCAGCAGCTTAGAGGTCACTGAAGCTTTCTTT.